These T cell receptor beta chains were read from a single sample in a study of shared clonotypes between healthy human individuals. TCRdb's table, derived via immunoSEQ multiplex PCR, lists solely in-frame clones and lacks some. The repertoire holds some 680,000 clones, with 60% to 75% as singletons. The sample consisted of memory CD4+ T cells sorted from blood. All receptors come from a woman aged 25 to 39 in good health. Both conserved end residues are part of each CDR3. The D gene is left open where the match is weak. Part of the rows lack a size; the others show once, few, many or a class for expanded clones.

d_gene,v_gene,j_gene,abundance,CDR3nt,CDR3aa
.,TRBV10-3,TRBJ2-7,.,TGTGCCATCAAGGCCAGACAGGACCACTACGAGCAGTACTTC,CAIKARQDHYEQYF
TRBD2,TRBV5-1,TRBJ2-7,many,TGCGCCAGCAGCACAGGACTAGCGGAGGCAGACGAGCAGTACTTC,CASSTGLAEADEQYF
TRBD1,TRBV19,TRBJ2-5,few,TGTGCCAGTAGTAAGTGGCAGGGGGATCCAGAGACCCAGTACTTC,CASSKWQGDPETQYF
.,TRBV7-2,TRBJ1-5,.,TGTGCCAGCAGCTTACTTCTTAGTAGCAATCAGCCCCAGCATTTT,CASSLLLSSNQPQHF
.,TRBV18,TRBJ1-5,.,TGTGCCAGCTCACCAGACCGTCAGAGCAATCAGCCCCAGCATTTT,CASSPDRQSNQPQHF
TRBD2,TRBV25-1,TRBJ2-1,.,TGTGCCAGCAGTACGGCAGCGGGAGTAGCCTCCTACAATGAGCAGTTCTTC,CASSTAAGVASYNEQFF
.,TRBV5-1,TRBJ1-2,few,TGCGCCAGCAGCGGGGGAGAGATCTATGGCTACACCTTC,CASSGGEIYGYTF
.,TRBV30,TRBJ2-3,few,TGTGCCTGGAGTGTCTCGCTCTACGCAGATACGCAGTATTTT,CAWSVSLYADTQYF
.,TRBV13,TRBJ1-2,.,TGTGCCAGCAGCTTGATGAGCGCTGCGGTTTATGGCTACACCTTC,CASSLMSAAVYGYTF
TRBD2,TRBV28,TRBJ2-7,.,TGTGCCAGCAGTTTTTCTAGGCTAGCGGGCGGCGAGCAGTACTTC,CASSFSRLAGGEQYF
TRBD1,TRBV2,TRBJ1-1,.,TGTGCCAGCAGTGGTTCAGGGGGCGCAGGGAACACTGAAGCTTTCTTT,CASSGSGGAGNTEAFF
TRBD1,TRBV7-8,TRBJ2-5,.,TGTGCCAGCAGCTCGGGACAGACAGATTTCCAAGAGACCCAGTACTTC,CASSSGQTDFQETQYF
.,TRBV19,TRBJ2-1,.,TGTGCCAGTACCCTTAGGGACCGTACCTACAATGAGCAGTTCTTC,CASTLRDRTYNEQFF
TRBD2,TRBV28,TRBJ2-7,.,TGTGCCAGCAGTTTATACCTCGGGACTACTTACGAGCAGTACTTC,CASSLYLGTTYEQYF
TRBD2,TRBV11-3,TRBJ2-1,.,TGTGCCAGCAGCTTAGGGGCGGGAGGGCTGACGAATGAGCAGTTCTTC,CASSLGAGGLTNEQFF
.,TRBV30,TRBJ1-2,once,TGTGCCTGGAAGGGTGCGAACTATGGCTACACCTTC,CAWKGANYGYTF
TRBD1,TRBV5-4,TRBJ1-3,.,TGTGCCAGCAGCAATACCAGGGGGCCCGGAAACACCATATATTTT,CASSNTRGPGNTIYF
TRBD1,TRBV27,TRBJ1-2,.,TGTGCCAGCAGTTTTTCCGGGACAGGGTTTAGCTATGGCTACACCTTC,CASSFSGTGFSYGYTF
TRBD2,TRBV9,TRBJ2-2,.,TGTGCCAGCAGCGTAGCAAGCGGGGGCCTGAACACCGGGGAGCTGTTTTTT,CASSVASGGLNTGELFF
.,TRBV4-1,TRBJ1-1,once,TGCGCCAGCAGCGATAGCGTTTTGGGGGCAACTGAAGCTTTCTTT,CASSDSVLGATEAFF
.,TRBV6-5,TRBJ2-2,few,TGTGCCAGCAGCCGCGATAACACCGGGGAGCTGTTTTTT,CASSRDNTGELFF
.,TRBV19,TRBJ1-1,.,TGTGCCAGTATTCCGATCCGGGATCCCCCCGCCGGGAACACTGAAGCTTTCTTT,CASIPIRDPPAGNTEAFF
TRBD1,TRBV11-2,TRBJ2-7,.,TGTGCCAGCAGCTGGACAGGGGATACCGTCGAGCAGTACTTC,CASSWTGDTVEQYF
.,TRBV28,TRBJ2-5,.,TGTGCCAGCAGTTTATGGGGGCGCGGGGAGACCCAGTACTTC,CASSLWGRGETQYF
.,TRBV29-1,TRBJ2-1,.,TGCAGCGTGGCCGGGACCGATATTATCAATGAGCAGTTCTTC,CSVAGTDIINEQFF
.,TRBV19,TRBJ2-7,.,TGTGCCAGTAGTGCCTACGGAAATAAATACGAGCAGTACTTC,CASSAYGNKYEQYF
TRBD1,TRBV27,TRBJ2-7,.,TGTGCCAGCAGTTCGAAGACGGGACAGATTTACTACGAGCAGTACTTC,CASSSKTGQIYYEQYF
.,TRBV19,TRBJ2-7,.,TGTGCCAGCGCCCTCAGACGGAATTCCTACGAGCAGTACTTC,CASALRRNSYEQYF
TRBD1,TRBV23-1,TRBJ1-2,.,TGCGCCAGCAGGTCCAGTAACAGGGGAATCTATGGCTACACCTTC,CASRSSNRGIYGYTF
.,TRBV28,TRBJ2-5,.,TGTGCCAGCAGTCTCAGCCTGGAGACCCAGTACTTC,CASSLSLETQYF
.,TRBV2,TRBJ2-2,many,TGTGCCAGCAGTGAGGACAGCTCGAACACCGGGGAGCTGTTTTTT,CASSEDSSNTGELFF
TRBD1,TRBV5-1,TRBJ2-1,few,TGCGCCAGCAGCTTGGGGGACAGGGATGGCAATGAGCAGTTCTTC,CASSLGDRDGNEQFF
TRBD1,TRBV7-6,TRBJ1-2,.,TGTGCCAGCAGCTTGGGACAGGGGGCGCCGGCACTCGGGTATGGCTACACCTTC,CASSLGQGAPALGYGYTF
.,TRBV6-5,TRBJ1-2,.,TGTGCCAGCAGTTACGATGGGGCAGGAGCTGGCTACACCTTC,CASSYDGAGAGYTF
.,TRBV6-6,TRBJ1-1,.,TGTGCCAGCCAGACAGGTCACACTGAAGCTTTCTTT,CASQTGHTEAFF
.,TRBV10-3,TRBJ1-4,.,TGTGCCATCGGTGACGGGGTGGCTAATGAAAAACTGTTTTTT,CAIGDGVANEKLFF
.,TRBV20-1,TRBJ2-1,.,TGCAGTGCGCAGGGGACGAAGTTCTTC,CSAQGTKFF
.,TRBV7-9,TRBJ2-2,.,TGTGCCAGCAGCTTCGGTTCCTCGGACGGGAGAGGGGGGGAGCTGTTTTTT,CASSFGSSDGRGGELFF
TRBD2,TRBV7-2,TRBJ2-1,.,TGTGCCAGCAGCCAGAGGGTGACTAGCGGGTCGGGGAGTGAGCAGTTCTTC,CASSQRVTSGSGSEQFF
.,TRBV7-2,TRBJ1-5,once,TGTGCCAGCAGCCTAGACGGTGGGGTTTATCAGCCCCAGCATTTT,CASSLDGGVYQPQHF
.,TRBV6-5,TRBJ2-3,.,TGTGCCAGCCGAAGGGGGACTGCCAGCACAGATACGCAGTATTTT,CASRRGTASTDTQYF
TRBD1,TRBV6-6,TRBJ2-7,many,TGTGCCAGCAGGTACCGGGACAGAGGGGAGTCTACCTACTTC,CASRYRDRGESTYF
TRBD2,TRBV29-1,TRBJ2-3,.,TGCAGCGTTGATGGCGCGGGAGGGCCACATACGCAGTATTTT,CSVDGAGGPHTQYF
.,TRBV7-2,TRBJ2-7,.,TGTGCCAGCAGTCCGTACTACGAGCAGTACTTC,CASSPYYEQYF
.,TRBV19,TRBJ2-4,.,TGTGCCAGTAGCAAACAGGGTCCAGCCAAAAACATTCAGTACTTC,CASSKQGPAKNIQYF
.,TRBV28,TRBJ2-7,many,TGTGCCAGCAGGTCTCGAGGGTTTCCCGTCTACGAGCAGTACTTC,CASRSRGFPVYEQYF
TRBD2,TRBV5-1,TRBJ2-5,.,TGCGCCAGCAGTTTAAGCGGGAGCCAAGAGACCCAGTACTTC,CASSLSGSQETQYF
.,TRBV28,TRBJ1-1,.,TGTGCCAGCACAATTCCTTATCACACTGAAGCTTTCTTT,CASTIPYHTEAFF
TRBD1,TRBV11-2,TRBJ1-4,.,TGTGCCAGCAGCCCTGGGACAGGGGTTGGAAAACTGTTTTTT,CASSPGTGVGKLFF
TRBD1,TRBV29-1,TRBJ1-3,.,TGCAGCGTCCGCGGGACAGGGGCTGGAAACACCATATATTTT,CSVRGTGAGNTIYF
TRBD2,TRBV7-9,TRBJ2-5,.,TGTGCCAGCAGCTTGGGTGCGGGGGAAGAGACCCAGTACTTC,CASSLGAGEETQYF
TRBD1,TRBV28,TRBJ2-7,.,TGTGCCACTCTGGGACAGGCGGTACCCTACGAGCAGTACTTC,CATLGQAVPYEQYF
TRBD1,TRBV6-1,TRBJ1-5,.,TGTGCCAGCAGTGAACAGGGGGAGCATCAGCCCCAGCATTTT,CASSEQGEHQPQHF
TRBD2,TRBV7-9,TRBJ2-1,.,TGTGCCAGCAGGGGTCGGGGACTAGCGTCCCACAATGAGCAGTTCTTC,CASRGRGLASHNEQFF
.,TRBV5-1,TRBJ2-6,.,TGCGCCAGCGGGCCCCAATTAGGAGGGGCCCCCTCTGGGGCCAACGTCCTGACTTTC,CASGPQLGGAPSGANVLTF
.,TRBV30,TRBJ2-3,.,TGTGCCTGGATGGTCGCAGATACGCAGTATTTT,CAWMVADTQYF
.,TRBV7-9,TRBJ2-2,.,TGTGCCAGCAGCCCAAGACCAACTTGGGAGAACACCGGGGAGCTGTTTTTT,CASSPRPTWENTGELFF
TRBD2,TRBV6-1,TRBJ2-5,.,TGTGCCAGCAGAGACGGGAGGAATTACGGAGAGACCCAGTACTTC,CASRDGRNYGETQYF
.,TRBV2,TRBJ1-2,.,TGTGCCAGCAGGACGTTGACCAGGGGTCCCCATGGCTACACCTTC,CASRTLTRGPHGYTF